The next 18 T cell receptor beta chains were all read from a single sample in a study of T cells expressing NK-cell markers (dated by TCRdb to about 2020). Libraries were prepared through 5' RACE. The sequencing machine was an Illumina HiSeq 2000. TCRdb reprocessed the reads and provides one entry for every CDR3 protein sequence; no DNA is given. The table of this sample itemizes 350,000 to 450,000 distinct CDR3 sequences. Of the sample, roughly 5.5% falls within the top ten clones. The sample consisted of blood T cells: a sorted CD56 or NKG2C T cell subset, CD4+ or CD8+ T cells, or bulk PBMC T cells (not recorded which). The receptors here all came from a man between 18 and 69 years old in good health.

The CDR3 region is CASSRTSGGLNTGELFF. This chain connects TRBV7-7 to TRBJ2-2; lacking DNA, the TRBD2 call made by TCRdb goes unchecked. Germline CDR1 is SSHAT and CDR2 is FNYEAQ (reference sequence). CDR3 length: 17 residues.

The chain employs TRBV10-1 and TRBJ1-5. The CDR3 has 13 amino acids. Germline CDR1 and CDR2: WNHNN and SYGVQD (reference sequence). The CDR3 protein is CASSEQRNQPQHF.

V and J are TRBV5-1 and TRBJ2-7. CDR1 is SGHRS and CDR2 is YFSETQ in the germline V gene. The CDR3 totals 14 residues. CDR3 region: CASSFPPTPYEQYF.

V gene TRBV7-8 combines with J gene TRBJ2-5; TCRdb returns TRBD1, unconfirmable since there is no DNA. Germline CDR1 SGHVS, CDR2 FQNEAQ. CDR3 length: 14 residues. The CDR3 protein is CASSPRPQQETQYF.

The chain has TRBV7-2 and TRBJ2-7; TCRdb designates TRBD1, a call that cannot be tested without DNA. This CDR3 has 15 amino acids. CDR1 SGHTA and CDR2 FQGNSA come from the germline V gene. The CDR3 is CASSPTPGQSYEQYF.

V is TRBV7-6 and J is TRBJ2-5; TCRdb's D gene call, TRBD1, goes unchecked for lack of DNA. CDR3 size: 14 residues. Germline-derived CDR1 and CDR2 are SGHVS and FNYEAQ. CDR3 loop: CASSLPGGSGTQYF.

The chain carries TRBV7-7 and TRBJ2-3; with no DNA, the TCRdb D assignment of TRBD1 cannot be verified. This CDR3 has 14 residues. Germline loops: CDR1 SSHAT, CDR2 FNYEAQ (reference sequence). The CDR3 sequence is CASSPGGAADTQYF.

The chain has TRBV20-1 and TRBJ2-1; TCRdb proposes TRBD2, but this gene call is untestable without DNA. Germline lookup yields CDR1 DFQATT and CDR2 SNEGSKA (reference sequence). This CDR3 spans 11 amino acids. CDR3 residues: CSARDRGEQFF.

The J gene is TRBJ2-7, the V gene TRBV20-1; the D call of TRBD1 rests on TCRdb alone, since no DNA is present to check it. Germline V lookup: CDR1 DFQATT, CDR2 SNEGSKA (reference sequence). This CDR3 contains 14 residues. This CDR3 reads CSASPYGNSYEQYF.

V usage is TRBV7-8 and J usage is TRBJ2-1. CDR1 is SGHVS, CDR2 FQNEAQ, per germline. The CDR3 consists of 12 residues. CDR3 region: CASSLDRAVPFF.

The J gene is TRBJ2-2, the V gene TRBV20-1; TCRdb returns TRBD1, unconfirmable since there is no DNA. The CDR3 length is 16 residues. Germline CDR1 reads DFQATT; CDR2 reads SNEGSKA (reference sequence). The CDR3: CSASPPQELYTGELFF.

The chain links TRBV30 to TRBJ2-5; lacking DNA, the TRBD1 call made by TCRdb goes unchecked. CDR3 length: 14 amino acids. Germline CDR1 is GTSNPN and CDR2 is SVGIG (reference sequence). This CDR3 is CAWSMPGGAETQYF.

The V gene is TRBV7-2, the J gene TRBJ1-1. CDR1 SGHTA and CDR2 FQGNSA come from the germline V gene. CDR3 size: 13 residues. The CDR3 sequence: CASSIQENTEAFF.

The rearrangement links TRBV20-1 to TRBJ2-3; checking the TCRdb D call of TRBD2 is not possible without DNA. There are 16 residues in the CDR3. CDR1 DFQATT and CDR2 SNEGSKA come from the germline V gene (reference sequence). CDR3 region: CSATRLAVSLTDTQYF.

Here the CDR3 reads CASMDRVGTEAFF. The chain uses TRBV5-1 and TRBJ1-1; the D gene TCRdb calls, TRBD1, cannot be checked with no DNA. This CDR3 has 13 residues. The germline gives CDR1 SGHRS, CDR2 YFSETQ.

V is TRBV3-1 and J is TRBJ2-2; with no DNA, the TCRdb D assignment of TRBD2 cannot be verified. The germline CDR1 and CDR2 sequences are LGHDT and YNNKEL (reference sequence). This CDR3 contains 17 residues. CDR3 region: CASSTRGTSGNTGELFF.

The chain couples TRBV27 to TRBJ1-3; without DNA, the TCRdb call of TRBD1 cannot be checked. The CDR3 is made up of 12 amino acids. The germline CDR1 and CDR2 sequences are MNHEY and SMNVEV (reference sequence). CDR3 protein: CASGASGNTIYF.

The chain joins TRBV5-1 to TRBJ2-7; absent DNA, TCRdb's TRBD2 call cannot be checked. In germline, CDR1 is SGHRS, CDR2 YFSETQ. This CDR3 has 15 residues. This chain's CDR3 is CASSYLTSGVDEQYF.